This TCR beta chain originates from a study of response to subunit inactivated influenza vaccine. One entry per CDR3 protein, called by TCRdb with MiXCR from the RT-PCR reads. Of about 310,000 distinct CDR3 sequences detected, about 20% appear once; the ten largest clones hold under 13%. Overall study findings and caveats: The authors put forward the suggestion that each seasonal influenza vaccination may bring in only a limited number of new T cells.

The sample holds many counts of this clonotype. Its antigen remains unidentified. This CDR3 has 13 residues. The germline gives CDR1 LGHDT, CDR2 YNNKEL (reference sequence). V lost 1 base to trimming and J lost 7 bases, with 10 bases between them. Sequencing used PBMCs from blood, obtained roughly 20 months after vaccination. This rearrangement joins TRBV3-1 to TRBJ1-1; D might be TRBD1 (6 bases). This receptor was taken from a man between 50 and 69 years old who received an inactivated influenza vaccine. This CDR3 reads CASSQGQGLEAFF. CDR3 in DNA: TGTGCCAGCAGCCAAGGGCAGGGGCTTGAAGCTTTCTTT.